This T cell receptor (beta chain) was sequenced in a study of regulatory T cells in long-lasting Graves disease. Trimming removed 0 bases from V and 4 bases from J; junction bases left unmatched: 15. The germline V gene has CDR1 SGDLS and CDR2 YYNGEE. The CDR3 sequence is 19 residues long. This clonotype came up many times. Arm-PCR of CDR3 regions with iRepertoire HTBI primers generated TCR beta libraries. TCRdb fed the multiplex PCR reads into MiXCR, producing one record per CDR3 protein. The sample shows approximately 400,000 distinct CDR3 sequences, 15% of them seen only once. Indicated time point: newly diagnosed GD, antithyroid drugs for less than 3 months. The TCR library was prepared using RNA isolated from PBMCs. The data were also submitted as part of a second study, on T cells in Graves' hyperthyroidism and ophthalmopathy. That paper states: For Graves' hyperthyroidism to be stable, ophthalmopathy could not progress within 18 months. HTBI primers were the set used in a first-round RT-PCR of the TCR CDR3. Blood also showed most of the thyroid clonotypes that were expanded above 0.001. Progression to ophthalmopathy was predicted a median of about six months early.

This rearrangement joins TRBV9 to TRBJ2-5; 10 positions match TRBD2. This sequence originates from a woman between 35 and 50 years old with Graves disease. The sequencing here drew on peripheral blood mononuclear cells (PBMCs), taken at new diagnosis, from a patient treated with antithyroid drugs. In nucleotides, the CDR3 is TGTGCCAGCAGCGTAGGTGGGCTAGCGGGAGACTTTCATAGAGAGACCCAGTACTTC. Its protein is CASSVGGLAGDFHRETQYF.